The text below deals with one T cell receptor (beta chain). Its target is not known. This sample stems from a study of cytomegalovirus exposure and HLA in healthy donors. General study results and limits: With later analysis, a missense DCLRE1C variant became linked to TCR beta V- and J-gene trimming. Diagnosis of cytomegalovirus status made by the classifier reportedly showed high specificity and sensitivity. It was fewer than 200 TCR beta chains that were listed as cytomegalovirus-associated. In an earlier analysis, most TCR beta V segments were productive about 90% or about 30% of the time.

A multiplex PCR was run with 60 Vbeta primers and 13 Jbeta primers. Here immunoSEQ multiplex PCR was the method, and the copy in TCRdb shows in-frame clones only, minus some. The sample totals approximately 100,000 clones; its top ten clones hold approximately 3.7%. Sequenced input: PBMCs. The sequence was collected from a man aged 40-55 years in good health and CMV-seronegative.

Here the CDR3 DNA reads TGTGCCAGCAGCTTGAGCTCTGGGGCTTATAACACTGAAGCTTTCTTT. Amino acid sequence: CASSLSSGAYNTEAFF. The gene calls are TRBV7-9 and TRBJ1-1; D is perhaps TRBD1 (5 bases). This CDR3 spans 16 amino acids. Trimming took off 3 bases at V and 2 bases at J, with 16 bases between the two ends. CDR1 is SEHNR, CDR2 FQNEAQ, per germline (reference sequence).